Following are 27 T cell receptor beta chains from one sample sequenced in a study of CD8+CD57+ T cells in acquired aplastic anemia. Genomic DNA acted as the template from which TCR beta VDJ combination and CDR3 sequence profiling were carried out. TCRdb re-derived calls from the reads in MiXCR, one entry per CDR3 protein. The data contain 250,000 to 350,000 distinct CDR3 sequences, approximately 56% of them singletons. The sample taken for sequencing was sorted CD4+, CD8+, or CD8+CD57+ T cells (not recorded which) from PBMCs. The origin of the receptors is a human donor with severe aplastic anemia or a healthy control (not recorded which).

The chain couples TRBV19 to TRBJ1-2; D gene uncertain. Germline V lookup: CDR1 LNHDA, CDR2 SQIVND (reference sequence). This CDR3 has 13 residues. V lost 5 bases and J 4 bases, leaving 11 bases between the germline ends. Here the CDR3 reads CASSWGFSYGYTF. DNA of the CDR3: TGTGCCAGTAGTTGGGGATTTAGCTATGGCTACACCTTC. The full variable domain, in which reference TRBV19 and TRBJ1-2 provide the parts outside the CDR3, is DGGITQSPKYLFRKEGQNVTLSCEQNLNHDAMYWYRQDPGQGLRLIYYSQIVNDFQKGDIAEGYSVSREKKESFPLTVTSAQKNPTAFYLCASSWGFSYGYTFGSGTRLTVV.

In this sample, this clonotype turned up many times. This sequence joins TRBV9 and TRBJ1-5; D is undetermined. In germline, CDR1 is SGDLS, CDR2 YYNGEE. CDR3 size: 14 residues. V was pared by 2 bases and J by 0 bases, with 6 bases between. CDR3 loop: CASSVDGSNQPQHF. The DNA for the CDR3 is TGTGCCAGCAGCGTGGACGGTAGCAATCAGCCCCAGCATTTT. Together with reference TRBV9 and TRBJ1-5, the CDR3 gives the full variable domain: DSGVTQTPKHLITATGQRVTLRCSPRSGDLSVYWYQQSLDQGLQFLIQYYNGEERAKGNILERFSAQQFPDLHSELNLSSLELGDSALYFCASSVDGSNQPQHFGDGTRLSIL.

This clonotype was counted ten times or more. The DNA of the CDR3 is TGTGCCAGCAGCGGCGCGGGGGGCGCCTATGACACAGATACGCAGTATTTT. It encodes CASSGAGGAYDTDTQYF. The chain has TRBV13 and TRBJ2-3; 8 nucleotides agree with TRBD2. Losses at the gene ends were 5 bases for V and 2 bases for J; bases not matched to a gene: 12. Germline CDR1 and CDR2: PRHDT and FYEKMQ (reference sequence). There are 17 residues in the CDR3.

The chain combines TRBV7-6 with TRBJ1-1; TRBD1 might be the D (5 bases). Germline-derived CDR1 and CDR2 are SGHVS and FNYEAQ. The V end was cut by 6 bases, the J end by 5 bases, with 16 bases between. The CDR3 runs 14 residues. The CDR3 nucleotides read TGTGCCAGCAGTCATCCCTGGGAGGGGACTGAAGCTTTCTTT. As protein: CASSHPWEGTEAFF.

CDR3 coding DNA: TGTGCCAGCAAAACACAGGGGGCCGACTCCTACGAGCAGTACTTC. Translated: CASKTQGADSYEQYF. This sequence joins TRBV10-3 and TRBJ2-7, with TRBD1 identical over 9 bases. The CDR3 runs to 15 residues. V lost 10 bases to trimming and J lost 0 bases; unmatched junction nucleotides: 10. The germline V gene encodes CDR1 ENHRY and CDR2 SYGVKD.

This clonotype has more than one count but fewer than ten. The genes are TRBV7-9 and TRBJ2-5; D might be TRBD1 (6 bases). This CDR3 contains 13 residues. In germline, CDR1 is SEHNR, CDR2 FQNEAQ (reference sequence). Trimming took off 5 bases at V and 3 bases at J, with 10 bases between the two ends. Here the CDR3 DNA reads TGTGCCAGCAGCATTAGGACAGAAGAGACCCAGTACTTC. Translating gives CASSIRTEETQYF.

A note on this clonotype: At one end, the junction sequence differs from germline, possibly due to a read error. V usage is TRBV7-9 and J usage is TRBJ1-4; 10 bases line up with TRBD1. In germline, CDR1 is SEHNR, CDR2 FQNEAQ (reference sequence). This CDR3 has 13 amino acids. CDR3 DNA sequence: TGTGCCAGCAGCCCTAGGACAGGGGGAAAACCGTTTTTT. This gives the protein CASSPRTGGKPFF.

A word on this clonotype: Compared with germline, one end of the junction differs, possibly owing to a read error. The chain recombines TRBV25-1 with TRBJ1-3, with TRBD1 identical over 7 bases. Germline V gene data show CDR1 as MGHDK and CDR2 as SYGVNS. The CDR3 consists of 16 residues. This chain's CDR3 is CASSDPDRVGGNNIYF. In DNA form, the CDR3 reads TGTGCCAGCAGTGATCCCGACAGGGTTGGTGGAAACAACATATATTTT.

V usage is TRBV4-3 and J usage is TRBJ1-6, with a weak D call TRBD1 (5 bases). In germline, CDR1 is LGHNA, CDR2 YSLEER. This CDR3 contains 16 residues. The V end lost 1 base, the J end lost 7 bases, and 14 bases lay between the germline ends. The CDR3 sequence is CASSQGPRVRNSPLHF. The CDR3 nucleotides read TGCGCCAGCAGCCAAGGGCCCAGGGTGCGGAATTCACCCCTCCACTTT.

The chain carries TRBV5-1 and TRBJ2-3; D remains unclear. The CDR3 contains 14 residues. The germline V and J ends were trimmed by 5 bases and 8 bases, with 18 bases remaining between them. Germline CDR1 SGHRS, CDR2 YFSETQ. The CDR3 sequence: CASSELVRAGTQYF. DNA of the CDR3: TGCGCCAGCAGTGAACTCGTAAGGGCAGGTACGCAGTATTTT.

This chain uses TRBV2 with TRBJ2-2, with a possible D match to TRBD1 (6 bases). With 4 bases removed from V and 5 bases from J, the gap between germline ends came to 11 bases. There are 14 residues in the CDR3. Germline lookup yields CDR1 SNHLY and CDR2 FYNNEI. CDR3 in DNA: TGTGCCAGCAGTGTACAGGGAAAGACCGGGGAGCTGTTTTTT. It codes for CASSVQGKTGELFF.

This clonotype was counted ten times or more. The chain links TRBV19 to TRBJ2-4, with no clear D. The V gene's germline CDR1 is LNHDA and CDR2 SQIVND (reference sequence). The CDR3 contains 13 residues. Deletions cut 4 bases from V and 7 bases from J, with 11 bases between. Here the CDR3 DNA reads TGTGCCAGTAGTACAAGGCCTTGGAACATTCAGTACTTC. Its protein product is CASSTRPWNIQYF.

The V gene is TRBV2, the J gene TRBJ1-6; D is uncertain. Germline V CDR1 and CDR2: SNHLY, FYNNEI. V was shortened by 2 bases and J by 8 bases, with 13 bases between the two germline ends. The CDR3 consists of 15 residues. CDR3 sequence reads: CASSERASWDSPLHF. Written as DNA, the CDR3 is TGTGCCAGCAGTGAAAGGGCTTCTTGGGATTCACCCCTCCACTTT. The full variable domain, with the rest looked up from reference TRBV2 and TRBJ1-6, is EPEVTQTPSHQVTQMGQEVILRCVPISNHLYFYWYRQILGQKVEFLVSFYNNEISEKSEIFDDQFSVERPDGSNFTLKIRSTKLEDSAMYFCASSERASWDSPLHFGNGTRLTVT.

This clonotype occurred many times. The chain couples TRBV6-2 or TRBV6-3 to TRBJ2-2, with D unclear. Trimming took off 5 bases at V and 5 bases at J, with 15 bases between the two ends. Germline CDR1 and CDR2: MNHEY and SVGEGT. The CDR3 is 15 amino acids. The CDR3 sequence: CASSPPTLRTGELFF. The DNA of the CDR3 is TGTGCCAGCAGTCCCCCCACCCTACGGACCGGGGAGCTGTTTTTT.

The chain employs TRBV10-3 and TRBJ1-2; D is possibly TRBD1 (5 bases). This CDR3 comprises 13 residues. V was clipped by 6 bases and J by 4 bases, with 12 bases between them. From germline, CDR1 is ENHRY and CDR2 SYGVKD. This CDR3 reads CAISPGRTYGYTF. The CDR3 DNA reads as TGTGCCATCAGCCCGGGACGGACCTATGGCTACACCTTC.

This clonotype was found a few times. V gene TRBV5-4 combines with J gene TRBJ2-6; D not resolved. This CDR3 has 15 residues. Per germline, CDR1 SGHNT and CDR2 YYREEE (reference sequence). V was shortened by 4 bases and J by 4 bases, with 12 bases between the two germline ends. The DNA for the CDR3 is TGTGCCAGCAGCCCCGCTTCGAGAGGGGCCAACGTCCTGACTTTC. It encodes CASSPASRGANVLTF.

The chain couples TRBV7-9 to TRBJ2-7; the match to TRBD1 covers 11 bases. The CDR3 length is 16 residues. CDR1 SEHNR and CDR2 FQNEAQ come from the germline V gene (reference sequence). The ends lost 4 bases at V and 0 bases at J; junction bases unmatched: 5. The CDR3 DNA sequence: TGTGCCAGCAGCTATGGGACAGGGGGTAACTCCTACGAGCAGTACTTC. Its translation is CASSYGTGGNSYEQYF.

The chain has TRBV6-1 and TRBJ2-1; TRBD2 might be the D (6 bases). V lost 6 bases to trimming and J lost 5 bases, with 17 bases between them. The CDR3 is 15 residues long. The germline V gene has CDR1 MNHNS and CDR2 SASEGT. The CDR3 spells CASSHSREPHNEQFF. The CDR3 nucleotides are TGTGCCAGCAGCCACTCACGGGAGCCCCACAATGAGCAGTTCTTC.

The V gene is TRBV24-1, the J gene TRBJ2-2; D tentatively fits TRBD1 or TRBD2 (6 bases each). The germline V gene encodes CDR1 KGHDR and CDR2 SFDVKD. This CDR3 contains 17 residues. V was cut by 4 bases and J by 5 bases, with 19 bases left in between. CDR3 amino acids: CATSDYGGQGATGELFF. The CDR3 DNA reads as TGTGCCACCAGTGACTACGGGGGACAAGGCGCTACCGGGGAGCTGTTTTTT.

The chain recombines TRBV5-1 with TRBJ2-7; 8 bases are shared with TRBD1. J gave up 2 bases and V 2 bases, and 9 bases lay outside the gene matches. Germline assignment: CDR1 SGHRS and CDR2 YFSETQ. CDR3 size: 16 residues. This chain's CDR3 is CASSFSHDRGPYEQYF. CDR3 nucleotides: TGCGCCAGCAGCTTTAGCCACGACAGGGGACCCTACGAGCAGTACTTC.

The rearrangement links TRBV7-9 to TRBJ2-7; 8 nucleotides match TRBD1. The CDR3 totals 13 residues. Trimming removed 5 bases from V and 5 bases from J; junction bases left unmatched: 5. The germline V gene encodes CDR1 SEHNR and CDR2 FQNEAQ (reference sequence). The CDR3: CASSGTGLDEQYF. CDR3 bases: TGTGCCAGCAGCGGGACAGGCTTAGACGAGCAGTACTTC. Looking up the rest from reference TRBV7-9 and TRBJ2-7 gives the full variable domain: DTGVSQNPRHKITKRGQNVTFRCDPISEHNRLYWYRQTLGQGPEFLTYFQNEAQLEKSRLLSDRFSAERPKGSFSTLEIQRTEQGDSAMYLCASSGTGLDEQYFGPGTRLTVT.

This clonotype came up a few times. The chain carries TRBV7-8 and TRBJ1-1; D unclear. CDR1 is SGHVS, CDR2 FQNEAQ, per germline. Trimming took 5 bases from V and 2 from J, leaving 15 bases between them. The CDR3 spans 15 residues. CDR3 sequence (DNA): TGTGCCAGCAGCCCGAGTAGGGATCGTAACACTGAAGCTTTCTTT. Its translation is CASSPSRDRNTEAFF.

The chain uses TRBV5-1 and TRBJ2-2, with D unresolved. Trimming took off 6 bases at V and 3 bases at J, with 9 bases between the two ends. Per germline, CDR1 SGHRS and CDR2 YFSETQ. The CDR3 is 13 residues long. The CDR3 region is CASTTADTGELFF. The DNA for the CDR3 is TGCGCCAGCACCACCGCGGACACCGGGGAGCTGTTTTTT.

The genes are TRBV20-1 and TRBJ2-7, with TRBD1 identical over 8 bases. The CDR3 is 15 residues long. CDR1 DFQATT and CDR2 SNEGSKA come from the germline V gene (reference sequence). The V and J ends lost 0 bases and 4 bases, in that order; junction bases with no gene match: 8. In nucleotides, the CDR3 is TGCAGTGCTAGAGACTATCGGACAGGGCAATACGAGCAGTACTTC. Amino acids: CSARDYRTGQYEQYF.

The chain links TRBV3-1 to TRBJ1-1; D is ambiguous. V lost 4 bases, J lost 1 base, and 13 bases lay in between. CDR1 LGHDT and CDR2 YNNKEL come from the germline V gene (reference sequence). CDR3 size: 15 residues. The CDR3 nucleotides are TGTGCCAGCAGCCGCGACGGGGTCTGGAACACTGAAGCTTTCTTT. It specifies CASSRDGVWNTEAFF.

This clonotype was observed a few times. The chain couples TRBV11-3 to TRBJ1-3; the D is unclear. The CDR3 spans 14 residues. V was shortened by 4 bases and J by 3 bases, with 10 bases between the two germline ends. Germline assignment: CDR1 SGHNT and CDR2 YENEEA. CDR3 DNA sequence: TGTGCCAGCAGCTCGAGCCGGAGTGGAAACACCATATATTTT. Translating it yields CASSSSRSGNTIYF.

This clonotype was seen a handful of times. The CDR3 DNA is TGTGCCACCAGTGATTTGGATAGCAATCAGCCCCAGCATTTT. Protein product: CATSDLDSNQPQHF. The V gene is TRBV24-1, the J gene TRBJ1-5; D is unclear. This CDR3 comprises 14 residues. Trimming took 0 bases from V and 0 from J, leaving 2 bases between them. In germline, CDR1 is KGHDR, CDR2 SFDVKD.